One sample yielded the 2 T cell receptor beta chains listed below, sequenced in a study of CD8+ T cells in alopecia areata. The sequencing template was cDNA reverse transcribed from extracted RNA. TCRdb's table, derived via immunoSEQ multiplex PCR, lists solely in-frame clones and lacks some. The sample includes more than 150,000 clones, 50% to 60% of them seen just once. The source was CD4+ T cells sorted from blood, collected at week 0. The receptors here all came from a human donor with alopecia areata.

This clone was counted a few times. V gene TRBV29-1 combines with J gene TRBJ2-3; D gene unclear. Between the trimmed V and J ends, which lost 2 bases and 6 bases, there was a span of 9 bases. The CDR3 has 12 amino acids. From germline, CDR1 is SQVTM and CDR2 ANQGSEA. In DNA, the CDR3 is TGCAGCGTTGAACAGCAAAGGGATACGCAGTATTTT. Translated, it gives CSVEQQRDTQYF.

The gene calls are TRBV6-5 and TRBJ2-4; 9 nucleotides line up with TRBD1. The length of the CDR3 is 14 residues. CDR1 MNHEY and CDR2 SVGAGI come from the germline V gene. After removal of 5 bases from V and 7 bases from J, the junction contained 6 bases not matched to a gene. The chain's CDR3 is CASSSRDRVNIQYF. DNA of the CDR3: TGTGCCAGCAGTAGCCGGGACAGGGTTAACATTCAGTACTTC.